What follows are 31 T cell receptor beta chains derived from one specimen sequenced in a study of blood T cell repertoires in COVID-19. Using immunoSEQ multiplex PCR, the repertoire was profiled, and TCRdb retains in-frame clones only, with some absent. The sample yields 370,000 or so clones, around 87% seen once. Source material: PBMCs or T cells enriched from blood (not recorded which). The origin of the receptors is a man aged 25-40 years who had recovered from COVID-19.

The CDR3 sequence is CASSLDREQYF. CDR3 nucleotides: TGCGCCAGCAGCCTGGACAGAGAGCAGTACTTC. The chain joins TRBV5-1 to TRBJ2-7, with D possibly matching TRBD1 (6 bases). This CDR3 spans 11 amino acids. Trimming pared 4 bases from V and 7 bases from J, leaving 9 bases between. Germline V lookup: CDR1 SGHRS, CDR2 YFSETQ.

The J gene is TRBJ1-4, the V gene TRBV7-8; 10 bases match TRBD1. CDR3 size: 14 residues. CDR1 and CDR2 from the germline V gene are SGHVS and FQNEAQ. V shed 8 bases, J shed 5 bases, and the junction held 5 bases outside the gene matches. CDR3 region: CASRQGAQNEKLFF. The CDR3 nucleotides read TGTGCCAGCCGACAGGGGGCCCAAAATGAAAAACTGTTTTTT.

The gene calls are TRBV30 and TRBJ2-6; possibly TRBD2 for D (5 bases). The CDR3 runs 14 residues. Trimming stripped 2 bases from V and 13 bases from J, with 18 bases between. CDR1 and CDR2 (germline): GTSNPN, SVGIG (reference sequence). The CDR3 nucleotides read TGTGCCTGGAGTCGCAACGTGAGGACTGGGGTCCTGACTTTC. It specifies CAWSRNVRTGVLTF. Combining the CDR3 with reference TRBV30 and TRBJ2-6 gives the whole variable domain SQTIHQWPATLVQPVGSPLSLECTVEGTSNPNLYWYRQAAGRGLQLLFYSVGIGQISSEVPQNLSASRPQDRQFILSSKKLLLSDSGFYLCAWSRNVRTGVLTFGAGSRLTVL.

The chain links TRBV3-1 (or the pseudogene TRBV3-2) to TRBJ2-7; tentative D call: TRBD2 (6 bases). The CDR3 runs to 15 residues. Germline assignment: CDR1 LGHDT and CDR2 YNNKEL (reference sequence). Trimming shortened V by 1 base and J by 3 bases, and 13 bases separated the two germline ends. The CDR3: CASSQGVGGFYEQYF. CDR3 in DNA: TGTGCCAGCAGCCAAGGGGTTGGAGGGTTCTACGAGCAGTACTTC.

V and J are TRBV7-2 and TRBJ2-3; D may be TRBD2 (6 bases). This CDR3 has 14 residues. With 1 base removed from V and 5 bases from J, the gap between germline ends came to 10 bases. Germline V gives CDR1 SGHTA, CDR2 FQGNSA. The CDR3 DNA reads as TGTGCCAGCAGCTTAGGAGGGCGGGGAGATACGCAGTATTTT. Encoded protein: CASSLGGRGDTQYF.

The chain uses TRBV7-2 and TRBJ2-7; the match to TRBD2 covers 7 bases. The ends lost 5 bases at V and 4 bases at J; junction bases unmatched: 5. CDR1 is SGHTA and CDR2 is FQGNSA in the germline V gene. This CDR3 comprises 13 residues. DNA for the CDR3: TGTGCCAGCAGCACGGGGGGAGGTTACGAGCAGTACTTC. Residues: CASSTGGGYEQYF. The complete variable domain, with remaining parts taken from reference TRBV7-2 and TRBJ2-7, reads GAGVSQSPSNKVTEKGKDVELRCDPISGHTALYWYRQSLGQGLEFLIYFQGNSAPDKSGLPSDRFSAERTGGSVSTLTIQRTQQEDSAVYLCASSTGGGYEQYFGPGTRLTVT.

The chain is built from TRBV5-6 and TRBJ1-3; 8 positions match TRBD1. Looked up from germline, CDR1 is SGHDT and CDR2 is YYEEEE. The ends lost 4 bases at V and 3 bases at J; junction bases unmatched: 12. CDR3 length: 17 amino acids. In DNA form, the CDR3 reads TGTGCCAGCAGCCCCGTTAGACAGGGGACGGTTGGAAACACCATATATTTT. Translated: CASSPVRQGTVGNTIYF.

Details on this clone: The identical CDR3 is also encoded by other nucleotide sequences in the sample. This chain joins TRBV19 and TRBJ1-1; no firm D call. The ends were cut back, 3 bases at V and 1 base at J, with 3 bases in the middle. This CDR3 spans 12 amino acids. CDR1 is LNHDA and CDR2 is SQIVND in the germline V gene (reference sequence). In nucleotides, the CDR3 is TGTGCCAGTAGTATGAGGAACACTGAAGCTTTCTTT. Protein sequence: CASSMRNTEAFF.

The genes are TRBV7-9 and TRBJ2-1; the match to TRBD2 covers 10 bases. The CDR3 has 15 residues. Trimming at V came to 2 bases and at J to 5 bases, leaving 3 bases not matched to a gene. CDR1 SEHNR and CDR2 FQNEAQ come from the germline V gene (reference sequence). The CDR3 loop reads CASSLYTSGDNEQFF. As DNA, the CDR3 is TGTGCCAGCAGCTTATATACTAGCGGGGACAATGAGCAGTTCTTC.

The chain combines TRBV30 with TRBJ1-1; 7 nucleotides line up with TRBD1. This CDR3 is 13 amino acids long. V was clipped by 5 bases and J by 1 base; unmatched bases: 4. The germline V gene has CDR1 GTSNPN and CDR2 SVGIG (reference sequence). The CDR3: CAWVRQGNTEAFF. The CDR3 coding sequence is TGTGCCTGGGTCAGACAGGGGAACACTGAAGCTTTCTTT.

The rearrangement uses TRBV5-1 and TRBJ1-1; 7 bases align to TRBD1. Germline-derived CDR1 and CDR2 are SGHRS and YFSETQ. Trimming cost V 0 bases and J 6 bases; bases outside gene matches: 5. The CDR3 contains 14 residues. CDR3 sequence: CASSLEGQPSEAFF. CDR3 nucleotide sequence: TGCGCCAGCAGCTTGGAGGGACAGCCTTCTGAAGCTTTCTTT.

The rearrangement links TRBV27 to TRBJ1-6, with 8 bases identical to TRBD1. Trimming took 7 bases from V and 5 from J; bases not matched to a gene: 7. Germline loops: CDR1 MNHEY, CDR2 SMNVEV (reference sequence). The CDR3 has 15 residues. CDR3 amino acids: CASKPGGAHNSPLHF. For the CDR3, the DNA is TGTGCCAGCAAACCAGGGGGCGCCCATAATTCACCCCTCCACTTT.

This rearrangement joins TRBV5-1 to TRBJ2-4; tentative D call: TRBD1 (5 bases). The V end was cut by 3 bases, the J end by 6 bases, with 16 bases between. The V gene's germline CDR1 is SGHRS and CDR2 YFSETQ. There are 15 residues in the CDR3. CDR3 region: CASSSLGQAINIQYF. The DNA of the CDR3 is TGCGCCAGCAGCTCCTTAGGACAAGCGATAAACATTCAGTACTTC.

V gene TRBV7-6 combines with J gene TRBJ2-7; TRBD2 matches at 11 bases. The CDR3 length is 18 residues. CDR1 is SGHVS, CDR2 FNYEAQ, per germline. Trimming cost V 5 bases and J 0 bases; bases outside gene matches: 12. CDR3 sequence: CASSPRVRLAGSSYEQYF. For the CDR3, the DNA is TGTGCCAGCAGCCCGCGGGTACGACTAGCGGGATCCTCCTACGAGCAGTACTTC. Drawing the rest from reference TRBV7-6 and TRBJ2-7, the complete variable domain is GAGVSQSPRYKVTKRGQDVALRCDPISGHVSLYWYRQALGQGPEFLTYFNYEAQQDKSGLPNDRFSAERPEGSISTLTIQRTEQRDSAMYRCASSPRVRLAGSSYEQYFGPGTRLTVT.

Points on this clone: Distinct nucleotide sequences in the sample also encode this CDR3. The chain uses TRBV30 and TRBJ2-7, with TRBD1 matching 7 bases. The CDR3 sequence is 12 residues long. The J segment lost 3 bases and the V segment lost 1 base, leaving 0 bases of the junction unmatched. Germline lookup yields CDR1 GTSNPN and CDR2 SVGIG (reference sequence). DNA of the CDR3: TGTGCCTGGAGTGGACAGGGCTACGAGCAGTACTTC. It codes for CAWSGQGYEQYF.

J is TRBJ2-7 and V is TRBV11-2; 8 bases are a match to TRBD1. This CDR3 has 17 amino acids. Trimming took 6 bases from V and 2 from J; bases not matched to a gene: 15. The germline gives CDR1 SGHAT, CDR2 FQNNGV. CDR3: CASRKPQGQGITYEQYF. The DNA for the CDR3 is TGTGCCAGCAGGAAACCTCAAGGACAGGGTATCACCTACGAGCAGTACTTC. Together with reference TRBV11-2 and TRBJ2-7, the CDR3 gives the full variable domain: EAGVAQSPRYKIIEKRQSVAFWCNPISGHATLYWYQQILGQGPKLLIQFQNNGVVDDSQLPKDRFSAERLKGVDSTLKIQPAKLEDSAVYLCASRKPQGQGITYEQYFGPGTRLTVT.

CDR3 region: CASSTAGEKLFF. In DNA, the CDR3 is TGTGCCAGCAGCACCGCCGGGGAAAAACTGTTTTTT. This chain joins TRBV2 and TRBJ1-4; D remains unclear. Germline loops: CDR1 SNHLY, CDR2 FYNNEI. The CDR3 covers 12 residues. V was shortened by 6 bases and J by 8 bases, with 10 bases between the two germline ends. Full variable domain (rest looked up from reference TRBV2 and TRBJ1-4): EPEVTQTPSHQVTQMGQEVILRCVPISNHLYFYWYRQILGQKVEFLVSFYNNEISEKSEIFDDQFSVERPDGSNFTLKIRSTKLEDSAMYFCASSTAGEKLFFGSGTQLSVL.

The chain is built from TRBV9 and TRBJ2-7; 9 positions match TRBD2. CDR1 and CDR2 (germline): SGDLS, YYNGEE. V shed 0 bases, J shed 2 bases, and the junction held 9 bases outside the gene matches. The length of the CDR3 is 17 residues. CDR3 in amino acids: CASSVAGAGGRTYEQYF. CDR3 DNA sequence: TGTGCCAGCAGCGTAGCGGGAGCGGGGGGCCGGACCTACGAGCAGTACTTC.

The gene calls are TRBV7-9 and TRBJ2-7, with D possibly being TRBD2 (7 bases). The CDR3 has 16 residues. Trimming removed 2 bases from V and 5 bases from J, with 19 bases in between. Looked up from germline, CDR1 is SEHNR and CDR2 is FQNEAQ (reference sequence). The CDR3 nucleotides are TGTGCCAGCAGCTTAAATCCTGGGGGGGCCGTGCACGAGCAGTACTTC. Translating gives CASSLNPGGAVHEQYF.

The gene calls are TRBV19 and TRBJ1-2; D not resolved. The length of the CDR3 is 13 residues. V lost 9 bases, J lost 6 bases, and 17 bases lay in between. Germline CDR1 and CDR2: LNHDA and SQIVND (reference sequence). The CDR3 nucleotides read TGTGCCAGCGCCAACAGTGGCATGGATGGCTACACCTTC. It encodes CASANSGMDGYTF. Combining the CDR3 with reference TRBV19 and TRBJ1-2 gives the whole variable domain DGGITQSPKYLFRKEGQNVTLSCEQNLNHDAMYWYRQDPGQGLRLIYYSQIVNDFQKGDIAEGYSVSREKKESFPLTVTSAQKNPTAFYLCASANSGMDGYTFGSGTRLTVV.

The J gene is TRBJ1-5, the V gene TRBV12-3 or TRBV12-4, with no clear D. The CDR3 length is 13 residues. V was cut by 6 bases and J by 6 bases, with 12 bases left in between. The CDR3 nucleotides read TGTGCCAGCAGCCGAAACCAGGTTCAGCCCCAGCATTTT. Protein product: CASSRNQVQPQHF.

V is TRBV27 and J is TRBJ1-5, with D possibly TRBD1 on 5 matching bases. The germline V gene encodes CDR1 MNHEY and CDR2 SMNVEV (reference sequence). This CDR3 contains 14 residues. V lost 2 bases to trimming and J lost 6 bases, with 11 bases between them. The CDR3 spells CASSLVRGGQPQHF. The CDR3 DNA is TGTGCCAGCAGTTTAGTAAGGGGAGGTCAGCCCCAGCATTTT.

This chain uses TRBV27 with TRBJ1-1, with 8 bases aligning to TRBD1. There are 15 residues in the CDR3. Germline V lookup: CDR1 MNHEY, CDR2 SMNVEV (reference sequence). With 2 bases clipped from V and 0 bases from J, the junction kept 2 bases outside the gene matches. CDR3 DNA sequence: TGTGCCAGCAGTTTAGGGGACAGGATGAACACTGAAGCTTTCTTT. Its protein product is CASSLGDRMNTEAFF.

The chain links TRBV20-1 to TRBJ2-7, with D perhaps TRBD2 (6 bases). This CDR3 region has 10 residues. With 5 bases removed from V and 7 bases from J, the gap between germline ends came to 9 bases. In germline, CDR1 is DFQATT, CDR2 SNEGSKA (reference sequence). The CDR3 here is CSAWAGEQYF. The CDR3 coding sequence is TGCAGTGCTTGGGCGGGAGAGCAGTACTTC.

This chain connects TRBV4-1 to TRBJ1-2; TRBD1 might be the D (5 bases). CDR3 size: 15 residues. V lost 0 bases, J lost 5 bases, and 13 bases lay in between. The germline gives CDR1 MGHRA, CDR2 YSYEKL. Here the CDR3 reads CASSQEGRAKYGYTF. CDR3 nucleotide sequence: TGCGCCAGCAGCCAAGAGGGCAGGGCGAAGTATGGCTACACCTTC.

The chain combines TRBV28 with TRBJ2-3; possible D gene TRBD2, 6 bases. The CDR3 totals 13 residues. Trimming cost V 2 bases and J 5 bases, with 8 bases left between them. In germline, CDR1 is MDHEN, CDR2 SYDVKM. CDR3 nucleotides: TGTGCCAGCAGTTTACCCGGGGGAGATACGCAGTATTTT. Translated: CASSLPGGDTQYF.

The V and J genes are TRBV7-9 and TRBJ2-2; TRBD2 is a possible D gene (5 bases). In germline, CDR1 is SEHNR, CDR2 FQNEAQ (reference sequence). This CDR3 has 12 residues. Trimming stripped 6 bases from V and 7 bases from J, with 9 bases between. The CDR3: CASSREDGELFF. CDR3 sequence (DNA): TGTGCCAGCAGTCGGGAAGACGGGGAGCTGTTTTTT.

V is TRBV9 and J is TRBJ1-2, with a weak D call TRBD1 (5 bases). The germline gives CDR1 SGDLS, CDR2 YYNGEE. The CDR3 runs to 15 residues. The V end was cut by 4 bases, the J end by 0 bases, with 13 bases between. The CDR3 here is CASSSRGASNYGYTF. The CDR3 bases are TGTGCCAGCAGCTCGCGGGGCGCCTCTAACTATGGCTACACCTTC.

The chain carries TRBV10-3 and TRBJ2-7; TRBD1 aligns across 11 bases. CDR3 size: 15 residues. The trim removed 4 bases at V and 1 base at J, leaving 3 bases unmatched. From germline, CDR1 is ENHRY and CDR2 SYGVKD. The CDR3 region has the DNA TGTGCCATCAGTGGGGGGACAGGGGGTTCCTACGAGCAGTACTTC. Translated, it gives CAISGGTGGSYEQYF.

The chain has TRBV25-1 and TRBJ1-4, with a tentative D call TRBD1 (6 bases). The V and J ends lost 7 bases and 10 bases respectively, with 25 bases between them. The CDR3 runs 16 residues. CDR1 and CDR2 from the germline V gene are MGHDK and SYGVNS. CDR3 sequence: CASTPLGTSSPGKLFF. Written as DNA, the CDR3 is TGTGCCAGCACCCCCCTCGGGACATCTTCCCCTGGAAAACTGTTTTTT.

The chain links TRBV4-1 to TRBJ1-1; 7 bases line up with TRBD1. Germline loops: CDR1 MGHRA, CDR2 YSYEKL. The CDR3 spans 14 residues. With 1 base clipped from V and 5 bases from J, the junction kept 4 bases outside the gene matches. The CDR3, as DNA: TGCGCCAGCAGCCAAGGGACAGGTTGGACTGAAGCTTTCTTT. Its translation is CASSQGTGWTEAFF.